A single sample is the source of the 6 T cell receptor beta chains below, sequenced in a study. TCRdb itself ran the 5' RACE reads through MiXCR, one entry per CDR3 protein. The sample consists of 45,000 to 60,000 distinct CDR3 sequences, almost 25% of them appearing once. The specimen was tumor-infiltrating naive CD4+ T cells sorted from the breast tumor. Noted subset: naive CD4+ T cells, CD4+CD45RA+CD25-. The source is a female donor with breast cancer.

The V call is TRBV6-2 or TRBV6-3, the J call TRBJ1-2; D may be TRBD1 (5 bases). Germline loops: CDR1 MNHEY, CDR2 SVGEGT. Trimming left V 4 bases short and J 5 bases short, with 20 bases between. The length of the CDR3 is 16 residues. In DNA form, the CDR3 reads TGTGCCAGCAGTTGGACTTGGGACGCCAAATGGTATGGCTACACCTTC. Its protein is CASSWTWDAKWYGYTF.

This clonotype has just a few counts. The chain combines TRBV5-1 with TRBJ2-3, with TRBD1 identical over 8 bases. V was clipped by 2 bases and J by 3 bases; unmatched bases: 5. CDR1 is SGHRS and CDR2 is YFSETQ in the germline V gene. This CDR3 contains 15 residues. CDR3: CASSFRQGSTDTQYF. The CDR3 DNA reads as TGCGCCAGCAGCTTCCGACAGGGGAGTACAGATACGCAGTATTTT.

This clonotype occurred a few times. Its ends do not fully match the called genes, so a read error is possible. This sequence joins TRBV5-1 and TRBJ2-2; 7 bases agree with TRBD2. CDR3 length: 17 residues. The germline V gene has CDR1 SGHRS and CDR2 YFSETQ. CDR3 bases: TGCGCCAGCGCTCGGGGAGCGGGGACCACGAACACCGGGGAGCTGTTCTTT. This codes for CASARGAGTTNTGELFF.

This clonotype occurred a few times. This chain connects TRBV20-1 to TRBJ2-7; 11 bases are shared with TRBD2. With V trimmed by 3 bases and J by 5 bases, 9 bases remained unmatched. The CDR3 consists of 15 residues. The germline V gene encodes CDR1 DFQATT and CDR2 SNEGSKA (reference sequence). This CDR3 is CSASKTSGILHEQYF. The DNA for the CDR3 is TGCAGTGCTAGTAAGACTAGCGGGATACTACACGAGCAGTACTTC.

V is TRBV5-1 and J is TRBJ2-2, with 15 positions matching TRBD2. This CDR3 spans 17 amino acids. Looked up from germline, CDR1 is SGHRS and CDR2 is YFSETQ. V shed 3 bases, J shed 6 bases, and the junction held 6 bases outside the gene matches. In nucleotides, the CDR3 is TGCGCCAGCAGCTCTGGACTAGCGGGAGGGTTGGCCGGGGAGCTGTTTTTT. This codes for CASSSGLAGGLAGELFF.

A single count supports this clonotype. This sequence joins TRBV30 and TRBJ2-4; the match to TRBD2 covers 8 bases. V was pared by 1 base and J by 9 bases, with 5 bases of the junction left unmatched. Per germline, CDR1 GTSNPN and CDR2 SVGIG (reference sequence). The CDR3 is made up of 13 amino acids. The CDR3 DNA reads TGTGCCTGGAGTGAAAGCGGGAGAAGCATTCAGTACTTC. Protein: CAWSESGRSIQYF.